Listed below are T cell receptor beta chains from one sample, sequenced in a study of cytomegalovirus exposure and HLA in healthy donors. This table comes from immunoSEQ multiplex PCR, and its TCRdb copy is limited to in-frame clones, with some not included. Its clone listing holds over 100,000 clones. Sequencing was carried out using PBMCs. The receptors here all came from a woman between 40 and 55 years old in good health and CMV-seropositive. Each CDR3 is given with its conserved first and last residue. Fields, in order: D gene, J gene, V gene, CDR3 length, CDR3 DNA, CDR3 protein. The D gene is left open where the match is weak.

>TRBD1|TRBJ2-7|TRBV6-1|15
TGTGCCAGCAGTGTGGGGACAGGGGGCGCCTACGAGCAGTACTTC
CASSVGTGGAYEQYF
>-|TRBJ1-1|TRBV4-2|15
TGTGCCAGCAGCCAAGACCTCGACAGAGCGTGGGGAGCTTTCTTT
CASSQDLDRAWGAFF
>TRBD1|TRBJ2-2|TRBV11-2|12
TGTGCCAGCAGCTTCGGACAGGGGCAGCTGTTTTTT
CASSFGQGQLFF
>TRBD2|TRBJ2-1|TRBV30|15
TGTGCCTGGGGCCTCCTCGAAGCGGGAGCTCCTGAGCAGTTCTTC
CAWGLLEAGAPEQFF
>-|TRBJ2-3|TRBV19|14
TGTGCCAGTAGTATCGTTCCAGGCACAGATACGCAGTATTTT
CASSIVPGTDTQYF
>TRBD1|TRBJ2-3|TRBV30|14
TGTGCCTTTCACAGGGACAGGGGGGCAGATACGCAGTATTTT
CAFHRDRGADTQYF
>-|TRBJ2-3|TRBV9|14
TGTGCCAGCAGCCCCTCCCCCAGCACAGATACGCAGTATTTT
CASSPSPSTDTQYF
>-|TRBJ2-7|TRBV6-5|15
TGTGCCAGCCGGCGCGGGACGGCAGATACCTACGAGCAGTACTTC
CASRRGTADTYEQYF
>-|TRBJ1-5|TRBV19|14
TGTGCCAGTAGTATAGGGGCAGAAAATCAGCCCCAGCATTTT
CASSIGAENQPQHF
>TRBD2|TRBJ2-7|TRBV7-8|15
TGTGCCAGCAGCGAAACTAGCGGGAGCTTCGGCGAGCAGTACTTC
CASSETSGSFGEQYF
>-|TRBJ1-4|TRBV25-1|15
TGTGCCAGCAGCATAGGGAGAGGATTTGGAGAAAAACTGTTTTTT
CASSIGRGFGEKLFF
>TRBD2|TRBJ2-1|TRBV9|15
TGTGCCAGCAGCGGAGGGACTAGCGAGGCAAGGGGGCAGTTCTTC
CASSGGTSEARGQFF
>TRBD2|TRBJ2-4|TRBV15|15
TGTGCCACCAGCAGGGACCAACTAGCGGGAGTAATTCAGTACTTC
CATSRDQLAGVIQYF
>-|TRBJ2-7|TRBV18|15
TGTGCCAGCTCACCAAGTACAGGAACCTCCTACGAGCAGTACTTC
CASSPSTGTSYEQYF
>-|TRBJ1-1|TRBV10-3|12
TGTGCCATCAGTGTCGGGGGGAGTGAAGCTTTCTTT
CAISVGGSEAFF
>-|TRBJ2-5|TRBV27|17
TGTGCCAGCAGTTTATCAGCCGTCGACCCAACGGGGAAGACCCAGTACTTC
CASSLSAVDPTGKTQYF
>TRBD1|TRBJ1-2|TRBV29-1|13
TGCAGCGTTGGTGACAGGGGAGGGTATGGCTACACCTTC
CSVGDRGGYGYTF
>TRBD1|TRBJ1-1|TRBV6-6|15
TGTGCCAGCAGTCGTACAGGGGGCCCGAACACTGAAGCTTTCTTT
CASSRTGGPNTEAFF
>TRBD1|TRBJ2-5|TRBV11-3|17
TGTGCCAGCAGTAATTGGACAGGGGGCGACCAAATGGAGACCCAGTACTTC
CASSNWTGGDQMETQYF
>-|TRBJ2-5|TRBV15|16
TGTGCCACCAGCGGATTCTCTAGCGCCCGCCGAGAGACCCAGTACTTC
CATSGFSSARRETQYF
>-|TRBJ1-1|TRBV2|14
TGTGCCATCACACTGGGGGGTCGGGTGACTGAAGCTTTCTTT
CAITLGGRVTEAFF
>-|TRBJ2-7|TRBV7-8|15
TGTGCCAGCAGCCTCCTTACTCGAACGGGGTACGAGCAGTACTTC
CASSLLTRTGYEQYF
>-|TRBJ1-1|TRBV12-2|16
TGTGCAAGTCGCTTAGAGGAGGGACAGACGAACACTGAAGCTTTCTTT
CASRLEEGQTNTEAFF
>TRBD1|TRBJ2-7|TRBV4-1|15
TGCGCCAGCAGCGAAGGGACAGCCAATTTCTACGAGCAGTACTTC
CASSEGTANFYEQYF
>-|TRBJ2-1|TRBV5-4|16
TGTGCCAGCAGCTTGGTTCCTACCGATCTCGGTCATGAGCAGTTCTTC
CASSLVPTDLGHEQFF
>-|TRBJ2-4|TRBV4-2|17
TGTGCCAGCAGCCAAGATGGGTTAGAGGGAGCCAAAAACATTCAGTACTTC
CASSQDGLEGAKNIQYF
>TRBD2|TRBJ2-5|TRBV27|17
TGTGCCACCTACCCTAGTTGGCGGGAGTTTAGGCAAGAGACCCAGTACTTC
CATYPSWREFRQETQYF
>-|TRBJ1-1|TRBV6-1|11
TGTGCCAGCGGCTTTGACACTGAAGCTTTCTTT
CASGFDTEAFF
>TRBD2|TRBJ2-7|TRBV9|16
TGTGCCAGCAGCGCCGAGCTAGCGGGAGTTTCCTACGAGCAGTACTTC
CASSAELAGVSYEQYF
>-|TRBJ2-7|TRBV30|11
TGTGCCTGGAGTGCTCTGTACGAGCAGTACTTC
CAWSALYEQYF
>TRBD1|TRBJ1-3|TRBV5-5|14
TGTGCCAGCAGCCAAACAGGGGATGGAAACACCATATATTTT
CASSQTGDGNTIYF
>-|TRBJ1-2|TRBV28|16
TGTGCCAGCAGCCGAGAGAGGAACGCAGCTCTATGGGGCTACACCTTC
CASSRERNAALWGYTF
>-|TRBJ2-5|TRBV7-7|12
TGTGCCAGCAGCCCGCCGGGGGAGACCCAGTACTTC
CASSPPGETQYF
>TRBD1|TRBJ2-7|TRBV19|14
TGTGCCAGTAGTATAGCGACAGGGCCCTACGAGCAGTACTTC
CASSIATGPYEQYF
>-|TRBJ1-4|TRBV4-3|14
TGCGCCAGCAGCCAAGGGCAGGTTGGAGGAAAACTGTTTTTT
CASSQGQVGGKLFF
>-|TRBJ2-3|TRBV6-4|13
TGTGCCAGCAGTGCAGGGGAAGCAGATACGCAGTATTTT
CASSAGEADTQYF
>-|TRBJ1-1|TRBV19|14
TGTGCCAGTAGTATGGTTTTGGCGGGAACTGAAGCTTTCTTT
CASSMVLAGTEAFF
>-|TRBJ1-5|TRBV21-1|13
TGTGCCAGCAGCAAAGGGCGGAGGCAGCCCCAGCATTTT
CASSKGRRQPQHF
>-|TRBJ1-5|TRBV28|13
TGTGCCAGCAGGACTGGCGGCAATCAGCCCCAGCATTTT
CASRTGGNQPQHF
>-|TRBJ2-7|TRBV5-1|14
TGCGCCAGCAGCCTGGACGGGGGAAGGAACGAGCAGTACTTC
CASSLDGGRNEQYF
>-|TRBJ2-1|TRBV27|12
TGTGCCAGCGGCCGACTCGTCAGTGAGCAGTTCTTC
CASGRLVSEQFF
>TRBD1|TRBJ2-7|TRBV7-9|13
TGTGCCAGCAGCTTGACAGGGGGAGGCGAGCAGTACTTC
CASSLTGGGEQYF
>-|TRBJ2-2|TRBV10-3|14
TGTGCCATCAGTGACCTCCTTAACACCGGGGAGCTGTTTTTT
CAISDLLNTGELFF
>-|TRBJ1-1|TRBV6-1|14
TGTGCCAGCCGGGGGGGGCAGGCGAACACTGAAGCTTTCTTT
CASRGGQANTEAFF
>-|TRBJ2-1|TRBV11-3|15
TGTGCCAGCACCGCGGGGCGGGGCGGAAACAATGAGCAGTTCTTC
CASTAGRGGNNEQFF
>TRBD2|TRBJ2-1|TRBV11-3|15
TGTGCCAGCAGCTGGGGACTAGCGGGAATAAATGAGCAGTTCTTC
CASSWGLAGINEQFF
>-|TRBJ1-2|TRBV27|16
TGTGCCACCAGTTTAGGGACTCCCCTTTCTGGCTATGGCTACACCTTC
CATSLGTPLSGYGYTF
>-|TRBJ1-1|TRBV11-1|18
TGTGCCAGCAGCTTAGATTTGCCACAGGTGCGGAGTAACACTGAAGCTTTCTTT
CASSLDLPQVRSNTEAFF
>-|TRBJ2-2|TRBV7-2|15
TGTGCCAGCAGCTTAGCCGCCCCTCAGGGCGGGGAGCTGTTTTTT
CASSLAAPQGGELFF
>TRBD1|TRBJ2-4|TRBV9|15
TGTGCCAGCAGCGTAACCGGGACAGGGGCAAACATTCAGTACTTC
CASSVTGTGANIQYF
>-|TRBJ2-6|TRBV28|13
TGTGCCATCGGAGTCTCTGGGGCCAACGTCCTGACTTTC
CAIGVSGANVLTF
>TRBD2|TRBJ2-7|TRBV7-2|15
TGTGCCAGCAGAGCCGGACTAGAGGGGAACTACGAGCAGTACTTC
CASRAGLEGNYEQYF
>TRBD2|TRBJ2-7|TRBV7-8|14
TGTGCCAGCGGACCTAGCGGGAGGGGCTACGAGCAGTACTTC
CASGPSGRGYEQYF
>-|TRBJ2-5|TRBV7-3|12
TGTGCCAGCAGCTCCAGGGGAGAGACCCAGTACTTC
CASSSRGETQYF
>-|TRBJ2-2|TRBV10-1|11
TGCGCCAGTGGACAGACCGGGGAGCTGTTTTTT
CASGQTGELFF
>TRBD1|TRBJ2-7|TRBV28|14
TGTGCCAGCACCCCGAGCAGGGGGCACAACGAGCAGTACTTC
CASTPSRGHNEQYF
>-|TRBJ2-3|TRBV27|17
TGTACCAGCAGTTTCGGACTCTCGGGAGCATTGGTAAATACGCAGTATTTT
CTSSFGLSGALVNTQYF
>TRBD1|TRBJ1-1|TRBV18|14
TGTGCCAGCTCACCGACAGGGGGCTACACTGAAGCTTTCTTT
CASSPTGGYTEAFF
>TRBD2|TRBJ2-1|TRBV4-2|16
TGTGCCAGCAGCCAAGATCTGGCTAGCGGGAGAGGGGAGCAGTTCTTC
CASSQDLASGRGEQFF